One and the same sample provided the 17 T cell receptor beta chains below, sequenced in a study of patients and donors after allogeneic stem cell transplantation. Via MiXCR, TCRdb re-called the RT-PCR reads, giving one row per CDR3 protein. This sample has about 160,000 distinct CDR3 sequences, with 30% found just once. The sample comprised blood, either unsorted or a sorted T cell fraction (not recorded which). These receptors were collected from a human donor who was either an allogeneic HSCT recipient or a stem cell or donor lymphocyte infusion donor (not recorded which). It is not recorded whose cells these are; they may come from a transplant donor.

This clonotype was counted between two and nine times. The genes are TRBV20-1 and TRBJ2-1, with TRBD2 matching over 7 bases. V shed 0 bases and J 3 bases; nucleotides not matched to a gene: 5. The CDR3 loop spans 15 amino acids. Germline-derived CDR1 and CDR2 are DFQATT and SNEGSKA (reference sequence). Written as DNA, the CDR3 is TGCAGTGCTAGAGACTGGGGCGGGAGCTACAATGAGCAGTTCTTC. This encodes CSARDWGGSYNEQFF.

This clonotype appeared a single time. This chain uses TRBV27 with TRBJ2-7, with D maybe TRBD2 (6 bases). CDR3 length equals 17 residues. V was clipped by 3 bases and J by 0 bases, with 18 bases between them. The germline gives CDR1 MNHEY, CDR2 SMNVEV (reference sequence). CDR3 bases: TGTGCCAGCAGTTTGAAACCCCCGGGACTGTTCTCCTACGAGCAGTACTTC. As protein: CASSLKPPGLFSYEQYF.

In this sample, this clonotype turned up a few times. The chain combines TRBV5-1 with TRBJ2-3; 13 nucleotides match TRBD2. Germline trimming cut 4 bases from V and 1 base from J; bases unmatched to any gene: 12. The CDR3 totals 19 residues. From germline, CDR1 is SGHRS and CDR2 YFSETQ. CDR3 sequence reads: CASSLGLAGEDYGTDTQYF. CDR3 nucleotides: TGCGCCAGCAGCCTCGGACTAGCGGGAGAGGACTATGGCACAGATACGCAGTATTTT.

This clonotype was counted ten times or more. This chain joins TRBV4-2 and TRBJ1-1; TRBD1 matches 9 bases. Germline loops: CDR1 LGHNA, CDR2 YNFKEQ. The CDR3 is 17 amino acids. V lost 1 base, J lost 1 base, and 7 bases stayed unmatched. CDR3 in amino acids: CASSQGQGGSRNTEAFF. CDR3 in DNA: TGTGCCAGCAGCCAAGGACAGGGGGGATCTCGGAACACTGAAGCTTTCTTT.

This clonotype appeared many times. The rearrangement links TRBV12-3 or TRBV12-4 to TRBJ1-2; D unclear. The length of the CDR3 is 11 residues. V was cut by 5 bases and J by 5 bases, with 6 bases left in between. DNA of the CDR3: TGTGCCAGCAGTCATCCTTATGGCTACACCTTC. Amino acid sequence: CASSHPYGYTF.

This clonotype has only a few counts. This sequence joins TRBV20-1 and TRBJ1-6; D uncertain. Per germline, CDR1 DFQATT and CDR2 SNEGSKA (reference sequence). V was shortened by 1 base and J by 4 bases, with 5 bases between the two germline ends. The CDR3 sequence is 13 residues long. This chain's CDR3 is CSARGTYNSPLHF. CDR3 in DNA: TGCAGTGCTAGAGGAACGTATAATTCACCCCTCCACTTT.

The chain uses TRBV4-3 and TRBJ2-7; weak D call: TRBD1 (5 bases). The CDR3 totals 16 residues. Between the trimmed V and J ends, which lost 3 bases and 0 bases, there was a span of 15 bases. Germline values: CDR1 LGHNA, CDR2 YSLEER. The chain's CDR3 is CASSHNRQLPSYEQYF. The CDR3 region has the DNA TGCGCCAGCAGCCATAATCGACAGCTCCCCTCCTACGAGCAGTACTTC.

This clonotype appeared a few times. The CDR3 spells CAISESPGVGDEQYF. The CDR3, as DNA: TGTGCCATCAGTGAGTCTCCAGGGGTAGGGGACGAGCAGTACTTC. The genes are TRBV10-3 and TRBJ2-7; perhaps TRBD1 as D (6 bases). The CDR3 contains 15 residues. CDR1 and CDR2 from the germline V gene are ENHRY and SYGVKD. The ends were cut back, 0 bases at V and 5 bases at J, with 14 bases in the middle.

The CDR3 spells CASSSNRADTGELFF. In nucleotides, the CDR3 is TGTGCCAGCAGCTCAAACAGGGCGGACACCGGGGAGCTGTTTTTT. V and J are TRBV3-1 and TRBJ2-2; possible D gene TRBD1, 6 bases. The CDR3 length is 15 residues. Trimming left V 5 bases short and J 3 bases short, with 13 bases between. The germline V gene encodes CDR1 LGHDT and CDR2 YNNKEL (reference sequence).

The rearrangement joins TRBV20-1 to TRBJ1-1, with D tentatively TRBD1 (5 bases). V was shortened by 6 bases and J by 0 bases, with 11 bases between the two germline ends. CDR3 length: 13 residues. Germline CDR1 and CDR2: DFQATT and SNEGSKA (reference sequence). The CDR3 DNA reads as TGCAGTGCCCCCAGACAGCTGAACACTGAAGCTTTCTTT. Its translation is CSAPRQLNTEAFF.

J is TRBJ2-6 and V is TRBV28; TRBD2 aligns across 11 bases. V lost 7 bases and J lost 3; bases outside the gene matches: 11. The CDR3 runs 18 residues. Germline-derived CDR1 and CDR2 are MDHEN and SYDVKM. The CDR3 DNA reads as TGTGCCAGCAATCCGACTAGCGGGAACTGGGGTGGGGCCAACGTCCTGACTTTC. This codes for CASNPTSGNWGGANVLTF.

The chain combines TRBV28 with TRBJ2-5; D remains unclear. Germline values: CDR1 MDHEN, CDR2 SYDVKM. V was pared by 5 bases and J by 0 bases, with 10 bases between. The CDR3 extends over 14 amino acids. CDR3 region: CASSLDQNQETQYF. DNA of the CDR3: TGTGCCAGCAGTCTCGACCAAAACCAAGAGACCCAGTACTTC.

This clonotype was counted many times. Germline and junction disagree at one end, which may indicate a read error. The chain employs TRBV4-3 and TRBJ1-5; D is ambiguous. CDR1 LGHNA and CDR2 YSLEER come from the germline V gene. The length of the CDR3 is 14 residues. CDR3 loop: CASSQEYSNQPQHF. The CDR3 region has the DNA TGTGCCAGCAGCCAGGAATATAGCAATCAGCCCCAGCATTTT.

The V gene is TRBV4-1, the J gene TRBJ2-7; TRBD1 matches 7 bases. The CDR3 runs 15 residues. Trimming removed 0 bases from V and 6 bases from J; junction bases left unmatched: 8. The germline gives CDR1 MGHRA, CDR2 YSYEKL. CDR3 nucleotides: TGCGCCAGCAGCCAAGATCTGGGGGACAGTCGCGAGCAGTACTTC. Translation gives CASSQDLGDSREQYF.

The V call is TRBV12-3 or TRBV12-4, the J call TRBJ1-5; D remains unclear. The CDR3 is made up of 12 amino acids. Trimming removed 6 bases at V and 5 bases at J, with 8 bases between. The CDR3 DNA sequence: TGTGCCAGCAGATTACCGTATCAGCCCCAGCATTTT. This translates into CASRLPYQPQHF.

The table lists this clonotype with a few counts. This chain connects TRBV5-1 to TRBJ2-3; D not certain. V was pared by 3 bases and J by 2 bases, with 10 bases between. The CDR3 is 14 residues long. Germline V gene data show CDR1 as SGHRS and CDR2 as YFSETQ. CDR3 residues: CASSSGDLTDTQYF. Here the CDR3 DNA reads TGCGCCAGCAGCTCAGGCGACCTCACAGATACGCAGTATTTT.

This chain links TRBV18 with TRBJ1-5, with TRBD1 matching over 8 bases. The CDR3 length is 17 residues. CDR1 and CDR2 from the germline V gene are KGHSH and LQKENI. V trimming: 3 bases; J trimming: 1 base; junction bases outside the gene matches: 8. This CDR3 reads CASSPTGQGVSNQPQHF. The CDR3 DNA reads TGTGCCAGCTCACCCACTGGACAGGGAGTAAGCAATCAGCCCCAGCATTTT.